The T cell receptor (beta chain) described here comes from a study of cytomegalovirus exposure and HLA in healthy donors. Background on the study: Genetic ancestry analysis placed around four fifths of the 398 donors that were genotyped in the Caucasian-associated cluster. The study, taken as a whole, reports: Cytomegalovirus-associated status was assigned to 164 TCR beta chains.

60 Vbeta and 13 Jbeta primers were used in PCR. Original handling: Later, an analysis found around 77 million unique TCR beta chains, and roughly 9.9 million of these were shared. Method: immunoSEQ multiplex PCR; TCRdb's copy keeps in-frame clones and lacks some. The D gene and trimming were derived from the DNA, and the V and J assignments and clone size from that table. Counted here are about 120,000 clones, around 77% occurring once; the ten biggest clones make up approximately 11%. On this clone: The antigen remains unidentified.

CDR3 length equals 14 residues. Per the germline V gene, CDR1 is SQVTM and CDR2 is ANQGSEA. The junction had 8 bases not matched to a gene; V was cut back by 7 bases and J by 5 bases. The sequenced sample was PBMCs. The receptor was derived from a man aged 40-50 years in good health and CMV-seropositive. The chain combines TRBV29-1 with TRBJ2-2; 9 nucleotides align to TRBD2. CDR3 amino acids: CSAERGAGTGELFF. CDR3 sequence (DNA): TGCAGCGCGGAGCGGGGGGCGGGGACCGGGGAGCTGTTTTTT.